A single sample is the source of the 20 T cell receptor beta chains below, sequenced in a study of PD-L1 blockade in urothelial cancer. Regarding time point: pretreatment peripheral blood. Using immunoSEQ multiplex PCR, the repertoire was profiled, and TCRdb retains in-frame clones only, with some absent. Of approximately 50,000 clones listed, about 86% were seen once; the top ten hold approximately 2.9%. This specimen consisted of PBMCs, obtained around atezolizumab (anti-PD-L1) treatment. These receptors all come from a man in his 70s with urothelial cancer.

The CDR3 DNA reads TGTGCCAGCGCCGAACTAGCGGGAGTCGGCACCGGGGAGCTGTTTTTT. As protein: CASAELAGVGTGELFF. This chain uses TRBV28 with TRBJ2-2; TRBD2 agrees at 11 bases. Germline V gene lookup returns CDR1 MDHEN and CDR2 SYDVKM. The CDR3 extends over 16 amino acids. After removal of 8 bases from V and 4 bases from J, the junction contained 9 bases not matched to a gene. Full variable domain (rest looked up from reference TRBV28 and TRBJ2-2): DVKVTQSSRYLVKRTGEKVFLECVQDMDHENMFWYRQDPGLGLRLIYFSYDVKMKEKGDIPEGYSVSREKKERFSLILESASTNQTSMYLCASAELAGVGTGELFFGEGSRLTVL.

J is TRBJ1-1 and V is TRBV19, with 7 bases that match TRBD1. This CDR3 is built from 14 residues. V was clipped by 4 bases and J by 1 base; unmatched bases: 3. Germline lookup yields CDR1 LNHDA and CDR2 SQIVND (reference sequence). CDR3 region: CASSKGQRNTEAFF. For the CDR3, the DNA is TGTGCCAGTAGTAAGGGACAGCGGAACACTGAAGCTTTCTTT.

CDR3: CASSLGQGSIFETQYF. The CDR3 nucleotides read TGCGCCAGCAGCTTGGGACAGGGATCGATCTTTGAGACCCAGTACTTC. The rearrangement uses TRBV5-1 and TRBJ2-5; 7 nucleotides match TRBD1. V was pared by 0 bases and J by 5 bases, with 10 bases of the junction left unmatched. The CDR3 totals 16 residues. Germline CDR1 is SGHRS and CDR2 is YFSETQ.

This clone was observed once. The chain combines TRBV21-1 with TRBJ1-5; the D segment call TRBD1 is taken from the table without a DNA check. TRBV21-1 counts as a pseudogene. The CDR3 runs 16 residues. The CDR3 nucleotides read TGTGCCAGCACCCAACCGACAGAATATAGCAATCAGCCCCAGCATTTT. It translates to CASTQPTEYSNQPQHF.

The V call is TRBV11-3, the J call TRBJ2-3, with D perhaps TRBD2 (5 bases). Germline-derived CDR1 and CDR2 are SGHNT and YENEEA. Trimming removed 5 bases from V and 2 bases from J, with 11 bases in between. The CDR3 loop spans 14 amino acids. The CDR3 DNA follows: TGTGCCAGCAGCCCGACGGGGTCCACAGATACGCAGTATTTT. Translating gives CASSPTGSTDTQYF. Filled out from reference TRBV11-3 and TRBJ2-3, the complete variable domain reads EAGVVQSPRYKIIEKKQPVAFWCNPISGHNTLYWYLQNLGQGPELLIRYENEEAVDDSQLPKDRFSAERLKGVDSTLKIQPAELGDSAVYLCASSPTGSTDTQYFGPGTRLTVL.

V gene TRBV19 combines with J gene TRBJ1-1; possibly TRBD1 for D (6 bases). V was trimmed by 9 bases and J by 3 bases, leaving 14 bases between them. The CDR3 is made up of 13 amino acids. CDR1 is LNHDA, CDR2 SQIVND, per germline (reference sequence). The CDR3 DNA reads as TGTGCCAGCGGCAGGGGAGTGTACACTGAAGCTTTCTTT. As protein: CASGRGVYTEAFF. The full variable domain, completed using reference TRBV19 and TRBJ1-1, is DGGITQSPKYLFRKEGQNVTLSCEQNLNHDAMYWYRQDPGQGLRLIYYSQIVNDFQKGDIAEGYSVSREKKESFPLTVTSAQKNPTAFYLCASGRGVYTEAFFGQGTRLTVV.

J is TRBJ1-1 and V is TRBV7-8, with unresolved D. V was clipped by 2 bases and J by 2 bases, with 6 bases between them. The CDR3 runs to 13 residues. The germline V gene encodes CDR1 SGHVS and CDR2 FQNEAQ. Here the CDR3 reads CASSLSSNTEAFF. CDR3 nucleotide sequence: TGTGCCAGCAGCTTATCCTCTAACACTGAAGCTTTCTTT.

This CDR3 is CASSQEASGGDPDTQYF. In DNA form, the CDR3 reads TGCGCCAGCAGCCAAGAAGCTAGCGGGGGGGATCCAGATACGCAGTATTTT. This rearrangement joins TRBV4-3 to TRBJ2-3; 12 bases align to TRBD2. Looked up from germline, CDR1 is LGHNA and CDR2 is YSLEER. V shed 0 bases, J shed 4 bases, and the junction held 5 bases outside the gene matches. The CDR3 is made up of 17 amino acids.

The CDR3 nucleotides read TGTGCCAGCTCACCACGAACCGGGACTAGCGGGAGGGCCGGAGAGCAGTACTTC. It codes for CASSPRTGTSGRAGEQYF. This rearrangement joins TRBV18 to TRBJ2-7; 16 nucleotides line up with TRBD2. Germline CDR1 KGHSH, CDR2 LQKENI. This CDR3 is built from 18 residues. V gave up 1 base and J gave up 7 bases; unmatched junction bases: 10.

A single count supports this clone. The chain links TRBV11-2 to TRBJ2-3, with 8 positions matching TRBD2. The germline V gene encodes CDR1 SGHAT and CDR2 FQNNGV. The CDR3 covers 12 residues. Trimming at V came to 5 bases and at J to 8 bases, leaving 3 bases not matched to a gene. The DNA for the CDR3 is TGTGCCAGCAGCCCGGGAGGGGGTACGCAGTATTTT. Protein product: CASSPGGGTQYF.

The chain employs TRBV6-5 and TRBJ2-6; 7 nucleotides line up with TRBD2. This CDR3 contains 15 residues. The ends lost 6 bases at V and 2 bases at J; junction bases unmatched: 4. Germline lookup yields CDR1 MNHEY and CDR2 SVGAGI. CDR3 protein: CASRQRGTGANVLTF. Here the CDR3 DNA reads TGTGCCAGCAGGCAGCGGGGTACTGGGGCCAACGTCCTGACTTTC.

The chain joins TRBV5-6 to TRBJ2-1; the match to TRBD1 covers 8 bases. Per the germline V gene, CDR1 is SGHDT and CDR2 is YYEEEE. V lost 4 bases and J lost 4; bases outside the gene matches: 7. CDR3 length: 15 residues. The CDR3 region is CASSLFGQGYNEQFF. For the CDR3, the DNA is TGTGCCAGCAGCCTTTTTGGACAGGGATACAATGAGCAGTTCTTC.

This clone came up a few times. Compared with germline, one end of the junction differs, possibly owing to a read error. J is TRBJ2-2 and V is TRBV7-9; D unresolved. CDR3 size: 13 residues. CDR1 and CDR2 (germline): SEHNR, FQNEAQ (reference sequence). In DNA form, the CDR3 reads TGTGCCAGCAGCGTAGCCCTCACCGGGGAGCTGTTTTTT. This translates into CASSVALTGELFF.

This clone showed up just once. The chain has TRBV30 and TRBJ1-1; a possible D gene is TRBD1 (5 bases). The CDR3 covers 16 residues. Germline lookup yields CDR1 GTSNPN and CDR2 SVGIG (reference sequence). The germline V and J ends were trimmed by 0 bases and 5 bases, with 19 bases remaining between them. The CDR3 spells CAWSVEKYRGWTEAFF. CDR3 sequence (DNA): TGTGCCTGGAGTGTAGAGAAGTATCGGGGGTGGACTGAAGCTTTCTTT.

The chain uses TRBV15 and TRBJ1-1; D unresolved. The CDR3 loop spans 13 amino acids. Germline V gene sequence: CDR1 LNHNV, CDR2 YYDKDF (reference sequence). V lost 5 bases, J lost 3 bases, and 10 bases lay in between. This CDR3 reads CATSGQKYTEAFF. In DNA, the CDR3 is TGTGCCACCAGCGGGCAGAAGTACACTGAAGCTTTCTTT.

This clone was observed a single time. The V call is TRBV5-1, the J call TRBJ1-1; D is unresolved. V was clipped by 0 bases and J by 4 bases, with 10 bases between them. Germline V CDR1 and CDR2: SGHRS, YFSETQ. The CDR3 runs 14 residues. The CDR3 DNA is TGCGCCAGCAGCTTGGAATACTCGGGCACTGAAGCTTTCTTT. Protein sequence: CASSLEYSGTEAFF. The entire variable domain, with the rest obtained from reference TRBV5-1 and TRBJ1-1, is as follows: KAGVTQTPRYLIKTRGQQVTLSCSPISGHRSVSWYQQTPGQGLQFLFEYFSETQRNKGNFPGRFSGRQFSNSRSEMNVSTLELGDSALYLCASSLEYSGTEAFFGQGTRLTVV.

The chain is built from TRBV15 and TRBJ1-1; TRBD1 is a possible D gene (5 bases). V lost 1 base and J lost 6, with 12 bases in between. In germline, CDR1 is LNHNV, CDR2 YYDKDF (reference sequence). This CDR3 has 14 residues. CDR3 sequence reads: CATSRAKGIAEAFF. The CDR3 DNA is TGTGCCACCAGCAGAGCGAAGGGGATAGCTGAAGCTTTCTTT.

The V call is TRBV9, the J call TRBJ2-7; TRBD2 aligns across 8 bases. With 0 bases clipped from V and 3 bases from J, the junction kept 8 bases outside the gene matches. The CDR3 runs 16 residues. Germline-derived CDR1 and CDR2 are SGDLS and YYNGEE. The CDR3 nucleotides are TGTGCCAGCAGCGTAGGGCCAGCGGGAGTGCTCTACGAGCAGTACTTC. Translation: CASSVGPAGVLYEQYF. Drawing the rest from reference TRBV9 and TRBJ2-7, the complete variable domain is DSGVTQTPKHLITATGQRVTLRCSPRSGDLSVYWYQQSLDQGLQFLIQYYNGEERAKGNILERFSAQQFPDLHSELNLSSLELGDSALYFCASSVGPAGVLYEQYFGPGTRLTVT.

The chain is built from TRBV6-5 and TRBJ1-5, with D tentatively TRBD1 (6 bases). V was shortened by 5 bases and J by 4 bases, with 9 bases between the two germline ends. The CDR3 extends over 13 amino acids. Germline values: CDR1 MNHEY, CDR2 SVGAGI. The CDR3 sequence: CASSTGPNQPQHF. As DNA, the CDR3 is TGTGCCAGCAGTACAGGGCCGAATCAGCCCCAGCATTTT.

As DNA, the CDR3 is TGTGCCAGCAGCTTGGCTGCAGGGATGGATGGCTACACCTTC. Translation gives CASSLAAGMDGYTF. This chain connects TRBV5-5 to TRBJ1-2; a possible D gene is TRBD1 (5 bases). V lost 0 bases and J lost 6, with 12 bases in between. This CDR3 contains 14 residues. Germline values: CDR1 SGHKS, CDR2 YYEKEE (reference sequence).